A selection of T cell receptor beta chains follows, all from one sample in a study of OX40 agonist ivuxolimab in advanced cancers. Some clones are missing from TCRdb's copy, which holds only in-frame ones; the method was immunoSEQ multiplex PCR. Found here are tens of thousands of clones, 80% to 90% of them singletons; the top ten hold 6.5% to 9%. The sample in question was CD4+ or CD8+ T cells sorted from blood, obtained in a trial of the OX40 agonist ivuxolimab. The receptors were gathered from an adult with an advanced solid tumor such as melanoma, head and neck, liver or kidney cancer. CDR3s include the opening cysteine and the closing phenylalanine or tryptophan. A D gene is named only where the DNA matches it firmly. Not every row has a clone size; where given, it reads once, few, many or a size class.

clone_size	d_call	v_call	j_call	cdr3_length	cdr3_aa	cdr3_nt
NA	TRBD1	TRBV7-9	TRBJ2-5	14	CASSFGQGSETQYF	TGTGCCAGCAGCTTCGGACAGGGTTCGGAGACCCAGTACTTC
NA	NA	TRBV7-9	TRBJ2-3	15	CASSLPGVSTDTQYF	TGTGCCAGCAGCTTGCCGGGAGTAAGCACAGATACGCAGTATTTT
NA	NA	TRBV28	TRBJ2-5	14	CASSFFRVGETQYF	TGTGCCAGCAGTTTCTTTCGGGTCGGAGAGACCCAGTACTTC
NA	TRBD2	TRBV5-1	TRBJ2-7	15	CASSLGAGGLTEQYF	TGCGCCAGCAGCTTGGGGGCGGGAGGGTTGACCGAGCAGTACTTC
NA	TRBD1	TRBV29-1	TRBJ1-2	11	CSARDSYGYTF	TGCAGCGCTAGGGACAGCTATGGCTACACCTTC
NA	NA	TRBV30	TRBJ2-3	14	CAWSDMSSTDTQYF	TGTGCCTGGAGTGATATGTCTAGCACAGATACGCAGTATTTT
NA	NA	TRBV7-2	TRBJ2-2	15	CASSRNPGIAGELFF	TGTGCCAGCAGTAGAAATCCAGGGATCGCCGGGGAGCTGTTTTTT
NA	NA	TRBV9	TRBJ2-1	15	CASSVSSSSYNEQFF	TGTGCCAGCAGCGTATCTAGCAGCTCCTACAATGAGCAGTTCTTC
once	NA	TRBV15	TRBJ1-1	12	CATSERSITAFF	TGTGCCACCAGCGAGAGGTCAATTACAGCTTTCTTT
NA	TRBD1	TRBV9	TRBJ1-2	15	CASSVMSGGAYGYTF	TGTGCCAGCAGCGTAATGTCAGGGGGCGCCTATGGCTACACCTTC
NA	NA	TRBV11-3	TRBJ1-1	12	CASKGTSDEAFF	TGTGCCAGCAAGGGGACGTCGGATGAAGCTTTCTTT
NA	NA	TRBV28	TRBJ1-2	13	CASSSGLDYGYTF	TGTGCCAGCAGTAGCGGACTGGACTATGGCTACACCTTC
once	NA	TRBV18	TRBJ1-3	15	CASSRPRDSGNTIYF	TGTGCCAGCTCACGCCCCAGGGACTCTGGAAACACCATATATTTT
NA	NA	TRBV6-5	TRBJ1-2	14	CASSYSGGMDGYTF	TGTGCCAGCAGTTACTCGGGAGGGATGGATGGCTACACCTTC
NA	NA	TRBV4-1	TRBJ2-3	18	CASSQALQQRQTTDTQYF	TGCGCCAGCAGCCAAGCCCTTCAACAAAGACAGACCACAGATACGCAGTATTTT
NA	NA	TRBV27	TRBJ2-7	15	CASSFFGTGSYEQYF	TGTGCCAGCAGTTTTTTTGGGACTGGGTCCTACGAGCAGTACTTC
NA	NA	TRBV2	TRBJ1-2	15	CASRDRGQHMYGYTF	TGTGCCAGCAGAGACCGCGGGCAACATATGTACGGCTACACCTTC
once	TRBD1	TRBV9	TRBJ2-5	16	CASSATPGTVQETQYF	TGTGCCAGCAGCGCAACGCCGGGGACAGTACAAGAGACCCAGTACTTC